These T cell receptor beta chains were read from a single sample in a study of human T cells and chemical hapten exposure. One entry per CDR3 protein, called by TCRdb with MiXCR from the reads. The data show 100,000 to 150,000 distinct CDR3 sequences, with roughly 8.5% seen just once and 1.4% held by the top ten. Sequencing input: whole blood. The receptors originated from a human donor in good health. Some clones in this sample may be carry-over from other donors' samples. Both conserved end residues are part of each CDR3. Only some rows state a clone size, as once, few, many or a class for expanded clones.

V	size	J	CDR3
TRBV12-3/TRBV12-4	many	TRBJ2-7	CASTLTGTYEQYF
TRBV9	few	TRBJ1-1	CASSEGQGATEAFF
TRBV7-2	-	TRBJ1-2	CASSLSLIGGQHNYGYTF
TRBV20-1	many	TRBJ2-1	CSATVRVGYNEQFF
TRBV5-4	few	TRBJ2-5	CASSLDGLGGETQYF
TRBV6-5	many	TRBJ1-6	CASSYSISEPLHF
TRBV13	-	TRBJ2-1	CASSKRTPGTSLANEQFF
TRBV30	-	TRBJ2-7	CAWSMGQTYEQYF
TRBV5-1	many	TRBJ1-1	CASSLVHSGFLSITEAFF
TRBV2	-	TRBJ2-1	CASSRVSEQFF
TRBV27	-	TRBJ2-3	CARTGAEGGTDTQYF
TRBV7-9	-	TRBJ1-2	CASSLAIEQGFYGYTF
TRBV12-3/TRBV12-4	-	TRBJ2-1	CASSFLLGVDEQFF
TRBV9	many	TRBJ2-1	CASSVRTRGNEQFF
TRBV4-2	many	TRBJ1-4	CASSQDRSPPGKLFF
TRBV5-1	few	TRBJ1-6	CASSLFGTTNSPLHF
TRBV20-1	many	TRBJ2-5	CSGTDREETQYF
TRBV7-8	-	TRBJ1-1	CASSPLPGTEAFF
TRBV11-2	-	TRBJ1-4	CASSWGVATNEKLFF
TRBV12-3/TRBV12-4	few	TRBJ2-2	CASRTQGRGELFF
TRBV6-4	many	TRBJ2-1	CASSNGGSGNEQFF
TRBV9	-	TRBJ2-7	CASSVGISDSIVYEQYF
TRBV2	many	TRBJ1-4	CASSGATTNEKLFF
TRBV5-4	-	TRBJ2-1	CASSLGGIEQFF
TRBV12-3/TRBV12-4	-	TRBJ1-2	CASSLRGHSYGYTF
TRBV3-1	-	TRBJ2-3	CASSRIAGGTDTQYF
TRBV20-1	-	TRBJ2-1	CSARVAGGPMNEQFF
TRBV9	-	TRBJ2-1	CASSVLNPGLASDEQFF
TRBV29-1	few	TRBJ1-4	CSVEVGGDEKLFF
TRBV5-7	-	TRBJ2-3	CASSRTKRGTSGGRVDTQYF
TRBV27	many	TRBJ2-7	CASSWDSSYEQYF
TRBV12-3/TRBV12-4	-	TRBJ1-1	CASSFQSGTEAFF
TRBV14	-	TRBJ2-1	CASRGAGGYHNEQFF
TRBV5-1	-	TRBJ2-2	CASSLDGGELFF
TRBV12-3/TRBV12-4	-	TRBJ2-7	CASRRSSGGTYEQYF
TRBV25-1	many	TRBJ1-2	CASKWGHGDYGYTF
TRBV20-1	few	TRBJ2-7	CSARDRGGPSYEQYF
TRBV6-5	few	TRBJ1-2	CASSHQKGDGYTF
TRBV20-1	few	TRBJ2-7	CSASGTIGSYEQYF
TRBV19	-	TRBJ1-1	CASSILPPGRNTEAFF
TRBV20-1	-	TRBJ1-6	CSARGGRLSYNSPLHF
TRBV5-1	-	TRBJ2-7	CASSPWTSGSYEQYF
TRBV7-9	-	TRBJ2-2	CASSLGQSHTGELFF
TRBV10-3	many	TRBJ1-5	CAISEESNQPQHF
TRBV24-1	medium-sized	TRBJ1-5	CATNLGFTNQPQHF
TRBV10-3	few	TRBJ1-1	CAIRTENTEAFF
TRBV14	many	TRBJ2-5	CASSQDRLAGQETQYF
TRBV11-2	many	TRBJ1-1	CASSLARGYTEAFF
TRBV5-6	many	TRBJ2-5	CASSPGTTEETQYF
TRBV27	many	TRBJ1-2	CASSSHQGQDYGYTF
TRBV10-3	few	TRBJ1-5	CAISSSADSDQPQHF
TRBV3-1	many	TRBJ1-1	CASSPGPLADTEAFF
TRBV7-2	many	TRBJ1-2	CASSLEPLTGLSGYTF
TRBV4-1	few	TRBJ2-2	CASSQAGTANTGELFF
TRBV20-1	-	TRBJ2-7	CSAISGSPYEQYF